Here is one T cell receptor (beta chain) with its context. Per the germline V gene, CDR1 is SQVTM and CDR2 is ANQGSEA. J gave up 0 bases and V 2 bases, and 4 bases lay outside the gene matches. The CDR3 loop spans 14 amino acids. Using immunoSEQ multiplex PCR, the repertoire was profiled, and TCRdb retains in-frame clones only, with some absent. The sample holds 180,000 or so clones, around nine tenths seen once. The sample belongs to a study of T cell responses to AZD1222 COVID-19 vaccine. V is TRBV29-1 and J is TRBJ2-7; 7 nucleotides match TRBD1. This sequence originates from an adult in good health. The sample was peripheral blood, taken on day 0 of AZD1222 vaccination. CDR3 coding DNA: TGCAGCGTTGAATTAACAGGGGCCTCCTACGAGCAGTACTTC. The encoded protein is CSVELTGASYEQYF.